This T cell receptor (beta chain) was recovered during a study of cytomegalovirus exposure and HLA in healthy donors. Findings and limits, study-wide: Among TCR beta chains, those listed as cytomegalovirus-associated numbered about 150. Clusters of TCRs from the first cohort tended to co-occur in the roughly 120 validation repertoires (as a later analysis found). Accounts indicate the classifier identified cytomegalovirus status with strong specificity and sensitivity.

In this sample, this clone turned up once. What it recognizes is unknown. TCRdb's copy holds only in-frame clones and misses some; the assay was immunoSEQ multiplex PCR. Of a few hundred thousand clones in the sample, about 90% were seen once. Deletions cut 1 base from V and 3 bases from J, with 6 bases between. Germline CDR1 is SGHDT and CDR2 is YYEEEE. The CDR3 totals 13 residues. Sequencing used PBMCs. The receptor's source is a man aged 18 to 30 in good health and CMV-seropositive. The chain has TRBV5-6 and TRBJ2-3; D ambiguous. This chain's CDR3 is CASSLLRTDTQYF. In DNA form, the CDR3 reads TGTGCCAGCAGCTTGCTTAGAACAGATACGCAGTATTTT. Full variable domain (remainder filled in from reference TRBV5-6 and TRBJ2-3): DAGVTQSPTHLIKTRGQQVTLRCSPKSGHDTVSWYQQALGQGPQFIFQYYEEEERQRGNFPDRFSGHQFPNYSSELNVNALLLGDSALYLCASSLLRTDTQYFGPGTRLTVL.